The 31 T cell receptor beta chains presented below share a single source sample, sequenced in a study of blood T cell repertoires in COVID-19. Clones were read by immunoSEQ multiplex PCR, and TCRdb kept only the in-frame ones, dropping some. The profile shows approximately 440,000 clones, roughly 87% of them singletons. The sequenced sample consisted of PBMCs or T cells enriched from blood (not recorded which). All receptors derive from a man aged 18 to 29 who had recovered from COVID-19.

The chain links TRBV18 to TRBJ1-1, with D maybe TRBD1 (5 bases). Trimming pared 2 bases from V and 4 bases from J, leaving 8 bases between. Germline assignment: CDR1 KGHSH and CDR2 LQKENI. This CDR3 region has 13 residues. The CDR3: CASSPIRGTEAFF. The CDR3 DNA reads as TGTGCCAGCTCACCAATAAGGGGCACTGAAGCTTTCTTT.

The J gene is TRBJ1-1, the V gene TRBV5-1, with a possible D match to TRBD1 (5 bases). Germline V CDR1 and CDR2: SGHRS, YFSETQ. The CDR3 sequence is 11 residues long. Trimming took 4 bases from V and 6 from J, leaving 7 bases between them. CDR3 DNA sequence: TGCGCCAGCAGCCTGGGGCCTGAAGCTTTCTTT. Amino acid sequence: CASSLGPEAFF.

The chain recombines TRBV5-1 with TRBJ2-3; tentatively, D is TRBD2 (6 bases). CDR1 and CDR2 (germline): SGHRS, YFSETQ. The V end was cut by 3 bases, the J end by 1 base, with 12 bases between. The CDR3 is made up of 15 amino acids. CDR3 bases: TGCGCCAGCAGCTCTATGACTAGGGGCACAGATACGCAGTATTTT. Protein product: CASSSMTRGTDTQYF. Drawing the rest from reference TRBV5-1 and TRBJ2-3, the complete variable domain is KAGVTQTPRYLIKTRGQQVTLSCSPISGHRSVSWYQQTPGQGLQFLFEYFSETQRNKGNFPGRFSGRQFSNSRSEMNVSTLELGDSALYLCASSSMTRGTDTQYFGPGTRLTVL.

This chain uses TRBV29-1 with TRBJ2-1; no clear D. The V gene's germline CDR1 is SQVTM and CDR2 ANQGSEA. This CDR3 spans 13 amino acids. V lost 4 bases to trimming and J lost 6 bases, with 13 bases between them. The DNA for the CDR3 is TGCAGCGTTGGCGGCAGTAGTCCCAATGAGCAGTTCTTC. Its protein is CSVGGSSPNEQFF.

This clone was recorded once. The rearrangement joins TRBV19 to TRBJ1-1; TRBD1 aligns across 8 bases. V shed 4 bases, J shed 2 bases, and the junction held 3 bases outside the gene matches. This CDR3 has 14 amino acids. Germline CDR1 is LNHDA and CDR2 is SQIVND (reference sequence). The CDR3 DNA reads TGTGCCAGTAGTACGACAGGGGTAAACACTGAAGCTTTCTTT. This gives the protein CASSTTGVNTEAFF.

V usage is TRBV6-5 and J usage is TRBJ2-7; TRBD2 is a possible D gene (5 bases). This CDR3 has 15 residues. CDR1 and CDR2 from the germline V gene are MNHEY and SVGAGI. V was trimmed by 8 bases and J by 3 bases, leaving 20 bases between them. The CDR3 sequence: CASQITEADFYEQYF. The CDR3, as DNA: TGTGCCAGCCAAATCACCGAGGCGGACTTCTACGAGCAGTACTTC.

The V and J genes are TRBV7-9 and TRBJ1-2, with TRBD1 as a possible D gene (5 bases). V lost 4 bases, J lost 5 bases, and 11 bases lay in between. The CDR3 contains 13 residues. Germline lookup yields CDR1 SEHNR and CDR2 FQNEAQ (reference sequence). The CDR3 reads CASSSRGAYGYTF. The DNA for the CDR3 is TGTGCCAGCAGCTCCCGTGGGGCGTATGGCTACACCTTC.

The chain carries TRBV5-6 and TRBJ2-2; TRBD1 aligns across 9 bases. V trimming: 0 bases; J trimming: 5 bases; junction bases outside the gene matches: 8. Germline values: CDR1 SGHDT, CDR2 YYEEEE. The CDR3 has 17 residues. The CDR3 coding sequence is TGTGCCAGCAGCTTGGCCTCATGGGACAGGGCTACCGGGGAGCTGTTTTTT. Protein product: CASSLASWDRATGELFF.

Turning to this clone: This same CDR3 is encoded by further DNA sequences in the sample. The CDR3 coding sequence is TGTGCCAGCAGCTTAGACGGGGAGCAGTTCTTC. Residues: CASSLDGEQFF. The V gene is TRBV7-9, the J gene TRBJ2-1; D unclear. The CDR3 is 11 amino acids. Trimming pared 1 base from V and 10 bases from J, leaving 5 bases between. Germline V gene lookup returns CDR1 SEHNR and CDR2 FQNEAQ (reference sequence).

The chain has TRBV3-1 (or the pseudogene TRBV3-2) and TRBJ1-2; 7 nucleotides match TRBD1. Trimming cost V 1 base and J 1 base; bases outside gene matches: 9. CDR1 is LGHDT and CDR2 is YNNKEL in the germline V gene (reference sequence). This CDR3 is 17 amino acids long. CDR3 region: CASSQVSGTASNYGYTF. The CDR3 DNA reads TGTGCCAGCAGCCAAGTGTCCGGGACAGCGAGTAACTATGGCTACACCTTC.

The chain joins TRBV19 to TRBJ1-6, with 7 nucleotides matching TRBD1. V lost 6 bases, J lost 7 bases, and 9 bases stayed unmatched. The length of the CDR3 is 15 residues. Germline V gene sequence: CDR1 LNHDA, CDR2 SQIVND (reference sequence). The CDR3 spells CASRQGIAINSPLHF. Written as DNA, the CDR3 is TGTGCCAGTAGACAGGGGATCGCTATCAATTCACCCCTCCACTTT.

V gene TRBV18 combines with J gene TRBJ1-4, with D perhaps matching TRBD1 (5 bases). This CDR3 is 14 amino acids long. Germline V gene data show CDR1 as KGHSH and CDR2 as LQKENI. Trimming stripped 2 bases from V and 8 bases from J, with 12 bases between. The CDR3, as DNA: TGTGCCAGCTCACCAGCGCAGGGTTCGGAAAAACTGTTTTTT. Amino acids: CASSPAQGSEKLFF.

The chain recombines TRBV5-1 with TRBJ1-1; D gene unclear. V was pared by 0 bases and J by 8 bases, with 11 bases between. Germline V CDR1 and CDR2: SGHRS, YFSETQ. The CDR3 totals 13 residues. DNA of the CDR3: TGCGCCAGCAGCTTGGCACACCCGTCAGAAGCTTTCTTT. Amino acid sequence: CASSLAHPSEAFF.

The gene calls are TRBV5-6 and TRBJ1-1; 8 bases are shared with TRBD1. Looked up from germline, CDR1 is SGHDT and CDR2 is YYEEEE. The CDR3 contains 15 residues. V was pared by 4 bases and J by 2 bases, with 7 bases of the junction left unmatched. CDR3 sequence (DNA): TGTGCCAGCAGCCCGATGACAGGGGATAACACTGAAGCTTTCTTT. The encoded protein is CASSPMTGDNTEAFF.

This chain joins TRBV3-1 (or the pseudogene TRBV3-2) and TRBJ2-1, with D perhaps TRBD2 (5 bases). The V gene lost 4 bases and the J gene lost 9 bases, with 13 bases spanning the gap. The CDR3 sequence is 13 residues long. Germline V lookup: CDR1 LGHDT, CDR2 YNNKEL (reference sequence). The CDR3 sequence is CASSLARRSEQFF. Written as DNA, the CDR3 is TGTGCCAGCAGCCTAGCAAGGAGGAGTGAGCAGTTCTTC.

The chain links TRBV29-1 to TRBJ1-3; perhaps TRBD1 as D (6 bases). Per the germline V gene, CDR1 is SQVTM and CDR2 is ANQGSEA. The CDR3 covers 14 residues. Trimming shortened V by 7 bases and J by 0 bases, and 13 bases separated the two germline ends. CDR3 nucleotides: TGCAGCGCAGGATCAGGGGTCTCTGGAAACACCATATATTTT. This codes for CSAGSGVSGNTIYF.

The chain uses TRBV30 and TRBJ1-4, with D hard to call. Germline CDR1 reads GTSNPN; CDR2 reads SVGIG (reference sequence). The CDR3 extends over 14 amino acids. With 4 bases removed from V and 7 bases from J, the gap between germline ends came to 16 bases. CDR3 amino acids: CAWTPDIPGEKLFF. The DNA of the CDR3 is TGTGCCTGGACCCCCGACATCCCCGGTGAAAAACTGTTTTTT.

V and J are TRBV12-3 or TRBV12-4 and TRBJ1-1, with D tentatively TRBD1 (5 bases). CDR3 length: 11 amino acids. Trimming shortened V by 3 bases and J by 13 bases, and 12 bases separated the two germline ends. DNA of the CDR3: TGTGCCAGCAGTTTGGGTCAGGGTGATTTCTTT. Its protein product is CASSLGQGDFF.

The J gene is TRBJ2-3, the V gene TRBV5-4; the D gene is possibly TRBD2 (5 bases). Germline V gene data show CDR1 as SGHNT and CDR2 as YYREEE (reference sequence). V lost 4 bases, J lost 0 bases, and 12 bases lay in between. The CDR3 loop spans 15 amino acids. This chain's CDR3 is CASSLEGASTDTQYF. The DNA for the CDR3 is TGTGCCAGCAGCCTCGAGGGTGCTAGCACAGATACGCAGTATTTT.

This chain links TRBV5-1 with TRBJ1-2; D is unclear. CDR1 is SGHRS and CDR2 is YFSETQ in the germline V gene. V lost 4 bases and J lost 4, with 20 bases in between. The CDR3 covers 16 residues. CDR3: CASSLLPGSPIYGYTF. DNA of the CDR3: TGCGCCAGCAGCCTCCTTCCGGGAAGCCCGATCTATGGCTACACCTTC.

This clone was seen repeatedly, ten times or more. The genes are TRBV7-8 and TRBJ1-2, with D tentatively TRBD1 (6 bases). CDR3 length: 14 amino acids. Per the germline V gene, CDR1 is SGHVS and CDR2 is FQNEAQ. V lost 1 base and J 5 bases, leaving 11 bases between the germline ends. CDR3 sequence: CASSLGTARYGYTF. CDR3 sequence (DNA): TGTGCCAGCAGCTTAGGGACAGCTAGATATGGCTACACCTTC.

The chain has TRBV6-1 and TRBJ2-2, with TRBD2 matching 7 bases. With 4 bases clipped from V and 9 bases from J, the junction kept 17 bases outside the gene matches. The CDR3 loop spans 17 amino acids. CDR1 MNHNS and CDR2 SASEGT come from the germline V gene. For the CDR3, the DNA is TGTGCCAGCAGTGGGGGCGCGATAGCGGGCCCCCCCCGGGAGCTGTTTTTT. Encoded protein: CASSGGAIAGPPRELFF.

The chain joins TRBV5-1 to TRBJ1-6; no clear D gene. The CDR3 runs 14 residues. Deletions cut 3 bases from V and 10 bases from J, with 14 bases between. CDR1 SGHRS and CDR2 YFSETQ come from the germline V gene. The CDR3 DNA sequence: TGCGCCAGCAGCTACGGGGAAAGAGGCTCACCCCTCCACTTT. Translation: CASSYGERGSPLHF.

The chain links TRBV29-1 to TRBJ1-1; D is ambiguous. CDR3 length equals 12 residues. Germline V CDR1 and CDR2: SQVTM, ANQGSEA. V shed 6 bases and J shed 6 bases, with 14 bases lying between them. The CDR3 sequence: CSVGEAYPEAFF. DNA for the CDR3: TGCAGCGTAGGAGAGGCGTATCCTGAAGCTTTCTTT. Using reference TRBV29-1 and TRBJ1-1 for the parts outside the CDR3, the full variable domain is SAVISQKPSRDICQRGTSLTIQCQVDSQVTMMFWYRQQPGQSLTLIATANQGSEATYESGFVIDKFPISRPNLTFSTLTVSNMSPEDSSIYLCSVGEAYPEAFFGQGTRLTVV.

The chain is built from TRBV10-2 and TRBJ2-1, with a tentative D call TRBD2 (6 bases). The germline gives CDR1 WSHSY, CDR2 SAAADI. Trimming took off 3 bases at V and 9 bases at J, with 12 bases between the two ends. This CDR3 comprises 13 residues. CDR3 loop: CASSDTGVGEQFF. CDR3 DNA sequence: TGCGCCAGCAGTGACACGGGAGTGGGTGAGCAGTTCTTC.

V is TRBV9 and J is TRBJ1-2; perhaps TRBD1 as D (6 bases). Between the trimmed V and J ends, which lost 0 bases and 13 bases, there was a span of 13 bases. From germline, CDR1 is SGDLS and CDR2 YYNGEE. The CDR3 has 12 residues. This chain's CDR3 is CASSVVSGAVTF. In DNA form, the CDR3 reads TGTGCCAGCAGCGTAGTGTCAGGGGCTGTCACCTTC.

The J gene is TRBJ1-2, the V gene TRBV4-1; tentative D call: TRBD1 (6 bases). This CDR3 has 15 residues. CDR1 is MGHRA and CDR2 is YSYEKL in the germline V gene. V lost 0 bases and J 4 bases, leaving 12 bases between the germline ends. CDR3 sequence reads: CASSQDPRGTYGYTF. The CDR3 coding sequence is TGCGCCAGCAGCCAAGATCCCAGGGGAACCTATGGCTACACCTTC.

V gene TRBV10-1 combines with J gene TRBJ1-2; the match to TRBD1 covers 7 bases. After removal of 4 bases from V and 3 bases from J, the junction contained 2 bases not matched to a gene. CDR1 is WNHNN, CDR2 SYGVQD, per germline (reference sequence). This CDR3 spans 13 amino acids. Written as DNA, the CDR3 is TGCGCCAGCAGTGCGGACAGGTACTATGGCTACACCTTC. This translates into CASSADRYYGYTF.

The chain employs TRBV5-5 and TRBJ2-3; 8 positions agree with TRBD2. Germline V lookup: CDR1 SGHKS, CDR2 YYEKEE (reference sequence). After removal of 2 bases from V and 2 bases from J, the junction contained 4 bases not matched to a gene. CDR3 size: 15 residues. CDR3 loop: CASSLLAGYTDTQYF. CDR3 DNA sequence: TGTGCCAGCAGCTTATTAGCGGGATACACAGATACGCAGTATTTT. Full variable domain (remainder filled in from reference TRBV5-5 and TRBJ2-3): DAGVTQSPTHLIKTRGQQVTLRCSPISGHKSVSWYQQVLGQGPQFIFQYYEKEERGRGNFPDRFSARQFPNYSSELNVNALLLGDSALYLCASSLLAGYTDTQYFGPGTRLTVL.

V is TRBV9 and J is TRBJ1-2; the match to TRBD1 covers 7 bases. After removal of 4 bases from V and 6 bases from J, the junction contained 9 bases not matched to a gene. The germline V gene has CDR1 SGDLS and CDR2 YYNGEE. This CDR3 has 14 amino acids. In DNA, the CDR3 is TGTGCCAGCAGCCGGACAGGACTGGGGGATGGCTACACCTTC. It codes for CASSRTGLGDGYTF.

CDR3 coding DNA: TGTGCCAGCAGTTTGTGGGGTCAGGGGAATGAAAAACTGTTTTTT. It is translated as CASSLWGQGNEKLFF. The chain carries TRBV28 and TRBJ1-4; the D gene is possibly TRBD1 (6 bases). Germline V CDR1 and CDR2: MDHEN, SYDVKM. This CDR3 has 15 amino acids. Between the trimmed V and J ends, which lost 3 bases and 5 bases, there was a span of 13 bases.